This T cell receptor (beta chain) was recovered during a study of CD8 T cells in ankylosing spondylitis. Study results and caveats: Characteristic, it appeared, of ankylosing spondylitis blood was a TCR beta motif of 7 or 8 highly homologous variants.

This CDR3 has 16 residues. TCRdb processed the 5' RACE reads anew with MiXCR; each CDR3 protein has one entry. This table holds 800,000 to 900,000 distinct CDR3 sequences, about 10% found once. This clonotype was observed many times. Antigen specificity is unknown. The sequenced sample consisted of blood, either unsorted or a sorted T cell fraction (not recorded which). The sequence was obtained from a male donor with ankylosing spondylitis. This chain uses TRBV21-1 with TRBJ2-7; TRBD2 was called by the table and not checked on the DNA. TRBV21-1 constitutes a pseudogene. The CDR3, as DNA: TGTGCCAGCAGCAAAGGTGGGCCTAGCGGGGGGAACGAGCAGTACTTC. It codes for CASSKGGPSGGNEQYF.